Below are 25 T cell receptor beta chains sequenced from a single sample in a study of Ad26.COV2.S vaccination and SARS-CoV-2 variants. Sequencing used immunoSEQ multiplex PCR; TCRdb keeps in-frame clones, though not all of them. The sample has 500,000 or so clones; around nine tenths are singletons. The treatment: around 19 received Ad26.COV2.S at low or high dose, single or two shots; about five received placebo; per-sample allocation not given. Collection of the samples took place on day 63 after the first injection of vaccine or placebo. Source: peripheral blood, taken in a trial of Ad26.COV2.S vaccine versus placebo. All receptors come from a person aged 18 to 59 who received the Ad26.COV2.S COVID-19 vaccine or a placebo.

V usage is TRBV7-2 and J usage is TRBJ2-7; no clear D gene. Germline assignment: CDR1 SGHTA and CDR2 FQGNSA. The CDR3 is 13 residues long. Trimming left V 1 base short and J 2 bases short, with 6 bases between. This chain's CDR3 is CASSLELPYEQYF. DNA of the CDR3: TGTGCCAGCAGCTTAGAACTTCCCTACGAGCAGTACTTC.

In its sample, this clone was seen a few times. The chain employs TRBV7-2 and TRBJ2-1; TRBD2 agrees at 14 bases. V lost 5 bases and J lost 5; bases outside the gene matches: 2. Germline-derived CDR1 and CDR2 are SGHTA and FQGNSA. This CDR3 contains 15 residues. The CDR3 DNA reads TGTGCCAGCAGCATGGGACTAGCGGGGGACAATGAGCAGTTCTTC. It translates to CASSMGLAGDNEQFF.

The chain joins TRBV7-2 to TRBJ1-2; a possible D gene is TRBD1 (6 bases). Looked up from germline, CDR1 is SGHTA and CDR2 is FQGNSA. This CDR3 is built from 13 residues. With 1 base removed from V and 7 bases from J, the gap between germline ends came to 10 bases. The CDR3 DNA reads as TGTGCCAGCAGCTTAGTACAGGGCGGTGGCTACACCTTC. Residues: CASSLVQGGGYTF.

V is TRBV28 and J is TRBJ1-4; maybe TRBD1 (6 bases). The CDR3 length is 16 residues. The V end lost 1 base, the J end lost 2 bases, and 11 bases lay between the germline ends. Germline V gene sequence: CDR1 MDHEN, CDR2 SYDVKM. The CDR3 coding sequence is TGTGCCAGCAGTTTATTTGGGGGGCAGACTAATGAAAAACTGTTTTTT. This sequence encodes CASSLFGGQTNEKLFF. The whole variable domain, remainder taken from reference TRBV28 and TRBJ1-4, is DVKVTQSSRYLVKRTGEKVFLECVQDMDHENMFWYRQDPGLGLRLIYFSYDVKMKEKGDIPEGYSVSREKKERFSLILESASTNQTSMYLCASSLFGGQTNEKLFFGSGTQLSVL.

The chain joins TRBV7-3 to TRBJ2-7; perhaps D is TRBD1 or TRBD2 (6 bases each). Trimming took off 0 bases at V and 2 bases at J, with 11 bases between the two ends. The CDR3 totals 15 residues. Per the germline V gene, CDR1 is SGHTA and CDR2 is FQGTGA. DNA of the CDR3: TGTGCCAGCAGCTTAACGGGGGGCAGCCCCTACGAGCAGTACTTC. Translation: CASSLTGGSPYEQYF.

The chain links TRBV27 to TRBJ2-7; possible D gene TRBD1, 5 bases. Germline V gene sequence: CDR1 MNHEY, CDR2 SMNVEV (reference sequence). This CDR3 contains 15 residues. Trimming cost V 3 bases and J 3 bases, with 15 bases left between them. Written as DNA, the CDR3 is TGTGCCAGCAGTTTTCACCGAGACAGAAACTACGAGCAGTACTTC. It codes for CASSFHRDRNYEQYF.

This clone came up once. The rearrangement joins TRBV28 to TRBJ1-2; D possibly corresponds to TRBD1 (5 bases). The CDR3 consists of 16 residues. Trimming cost V 1 base and J 1 base, with 13 bases left between them. From germline, CDR1 is MDHEN and CDR2 SYDVKM. The CDR3 coding sequence is TGTGCCAGCAGTTTATTGGGGGTTCGGGTTAACTATGGCTACACCTTC. The encoded protein is CASSLLGVRVNYGYTF.

Here the CDR3 reads CASSPEAVWYGYTF. CDR3 nucleotide sequence: TGTGCCAGCAGTCCGGAGGCAGTTTGGTATGGCTACACCTTC. The chain uses TRBV3-1 (or the pseudogene TRBV3-2) and TRBJ1-2; D remains ambiguous. V was clipped by 6 bases and J by 5 bases, with 16 bases between them. The germline V gene has CDR1 LGHDT and CDR2 YNNKEL (reference sequence). The length of the CDR3 is 14 residues.

The rearrangement links TRBV7-2 to TRBJ2-3; 7 nucleotides match TRBD2. V was pared by 3 bases and J by 4 bases, with 7 bases of the junction left unmatched. CDR1 and CDR2 from the germline V gene are SGHTA and FQGNSA. The CDR3 spans 15 residues. In DNA, the CDR3 is TGTGCCAGCAGCTTTAACTTGGGGGGGTCAGATACGCAGTATTTT. Protein: CASSFNLGGSDTQYF.

The rearrangement joins TRBV3-1 (or the pseudogene TRBV3-2) to TRBJ1-4; D gene uncertain. With 0 bases removed from V and 4 bases from J, the gap between germline ends came to 15 bases. Germline-derived CDR1 and CDR2 are LGHDT and YNNKEL (reference sequence). The length of the CDR3 is 17 residues. The CDR3 DNA is TGTGCCAGCAGCCAAGATATTCTGGGAGGATTTAATGAAAAACTGTTTTTT. It specifies CASSQDILGGFNEKLFF.

The chain has TRBV30 and TRBJ2-4; 7 bases align to TRBD1. V lost 2 bases, J lost 7 bases, and 8 bases stayed unmatched. Germline V lookup: CDR1 GTSNPN, CDR2 SVGIG (reference sequence). The CDR3 extends over 14 amino acids. The CDR3 DNA reads TGTGCCTGGAGTAAGACAGGGAGACTGAACATTCAGTACTTC. Its translation is CAWSKTGRLNIQYF.

The chain carries TRBV29-1 and TRBJ1-4; unclear D gene. Germline CDR1 SQVTM, CDR2 ANQGSEA. The CDR3 runs 13 residues. Trimming cost V 4 bases and J 1 base, with 7 bases left between them. CDR3: CSVVSGTNEKLFF. The CDR3 DNA reads TGCAGCGTTGTAAGTGGAACTAATGAAAAACTGTTTTTT.

With respect to this clone: The sample holds other DNA sequences that translate to the same CDR3. The V gene is TRBV5-1, the J gene TRBJ2-3, with unresolved D. The CDR3 is 14 amino acids. In germline, CDR1 is SGHRS, CDR2 YFSETQ. With 0 bases removed from V and 1 base from J, the gap between germline ends came to 6 bases. The CDR3 region is CASSLGGRTDTQYF. CDR3 nucleotides: TGCGCCAGCAGCTTGGGGGGTCGCACAGATACGCAGTATTTT.

This clone was counted once. CDR3 coding DNA: TGCGCCAGCAGCTCAAGTATTAATGAGCAGTTCTTC. The encoded protein is CASSSSINEQFF. The chain uses TRBV5-1 and TRBJ2-1; D not resolved. Between the trimmed V and J ends, which lost 3 bases and 7 bases, there was a span of 8 bases. Germline lookup yields CDR1 SGHRS and CDR2 YFSETQ. The CDR3 loop spans 12 amino acids.

This clone showed up just once. The V gene is TRBV15, the J gene TRBJ2-2; the match to TRBD2 covers 8 bases. Germline-derived CDR1 and CDR2 are LNHNV and YYDKDF (reference sequence). The CDR3 contains 14 residues. The junction had 3 bases not matched to a gene; V was cut back by 2 bases and J by 7 bases. CDR3 loop: CATSRSLAGGELFF. Here the CDR3 DNA reads TGTGCCACCAGCAGAAGTCTAGCGGGCGGGGAGCTGTTTTTT.

CDR3 sequence: CASSLERGDTQYF. In DNA, the CDR3 is TGTGCCAGCAGCTTGGAACGCGGAGATACGCAGTATTTT. The V call is TRBV5-4, the J call TRBJ2-3; no reliable D call. Germline CDR1 and CDR2: SGHNT and YYREEE (reference sequence). The CDR3 is made up of 13 amino acids. V gave up 0 bases and J gave up 5 bases, with 7 bases separating them.

The CDR3 nucleotides are TGTGCCAGCAGTCGGACAGGGGACGAGCAGTACTTC. Protein sequence: CASSRTGDEQYF. The chain has TRBV2 and TRBJ2-7; 9 bases agree with TRBD1. The CDR3 is 12 amino acids. CDR1 and CDR2 from the germline V gene are SNHLY and FYNNEI. V lost 5 bases and J lost 5; bases outside the gene matches: 1.

This chain links TRBV25-1 with TRBJ1-5; maybe TRBD1 (6 bases). With 5 bases removed from V and 6 bases from J, the gap between germline ends came to 14 bases. Germline V gives CDR1 MGHDK, CDR2 SYGVNS. CDR3 length equals 14 residues. The CDR3 reads CASSSTGTSQPQHF. The CDR3 DNA reads as TGTGCCAGCAGTAGCACAGGGACGTCTCAGCCCCAGCATTTT.

The rearrangement joins TRBV28 to TRBJ2-1, with 11 bases that match TRBD2. From germline, CDR1 is MDHEN and CDR2 SYDVKM. The CDR3 is made up of 15 amino acids. Trimming cost V 5 bases and J 10 bases; bases outside gene matches: 10. CDR3 protein: CASSKLAGGQGEQFF. The CDR3 nucleotides read TGTGCCAGCAGTAAATTAGCGGGAGGGCAAGGGGAGCAGTTCTTC.

CDR3 sequence (DNA): TGTGCCAGCAGCTTATTGGGGCTAGCGGGTGATACGCAGTATTTT. Translation gives CASSLLGLAGDTQYF. V usage is TRBV7-3 and J usage is TRBJ2-3; TRBD2 matches at 8 bases. Germline V gene lookup returns CDR1 SGHTA and CDR2 FQGTGA. CDR3 length: 15 residues. With 2 bases clipped from V and 6 bases from J, the junction kept 7 bases outside the gene matches.

This chain connects TRBV28 to TRBJ2-7; TRBD1 matches 8 bases. The CDR3 totals 14 residues. Germline V lookup: CDR1 MDHEN, CDR2 SYDVKM. The J segment lost 3 bases and the V segment lost 8 bases, leaving 9 bases of the junction unmatched. The CDR3 DNA reads as TGTGCCAGCTCTCTGGACAGGGTCCGCTACGAGCAGTACTTC. Translating gives CASSLDRVRYEQYF. Complete variable domain (other parts from reference TRBV28 and TRBJ2-7): DVKVTQSSRYLVKRTGEKVFLECVQDMDHENMFWYRQDPGLGLRLIYFSYDVKMKEKGDIPEGYSVSREKKERFSLILESASTNQTSMYLCASSLDRVRYEQYFGPGTRLTVT.

The chain recombines TRBV10-3 with TRBJ1-1, with a tentative D call TRBD1 (5 bases). Germline V gene sequence: CDR1 ENHRY, CDR2 SYGVKD. V was shortened by 0 bases and J by 2 bases, with 16 bases between the two germline ends. There are 17 residues in the CDR3. DNA of the CDR3: TGTGCCATCAGTGAGTCCCTCGGGGGTAAGGGAAACACTGAAGCTTTCTTT. As protein: CAISESLGGKGNTEAFF.

This rearrangement joins TRBV6-2 or TRBV6-3 to TRBJ2-7, with no clear D. This CDR3 comprises 16 residues. V lost 2 bases to trimming and J lost 0 bases, with 14 bases between them. Germline V CDR1 and CDR2: MNHEY, SVGEGT. CDR3 residues: CASSYDPKTPSYEQYF. The CDR3 region has the DNA TGTGCCAGCAGTTACGACCCAAAGACACCCTCCTACGAGCAGTACTTC.

The rearrangement links TRBV15 to TRBJ2-7; 9 nucleotides agree with TRBD2. Germline assignment: CDR1 LNHNV and CDR2 YYDKDF (reference sequence). The V and J ends lost 0 bases and 2 bases, in that order; junction bases with no gene match: 5. This CDR3 comprises 16 residues. The CDR3 sequence is CATSRDRASGTYEQYF. CDR3 DNA: TGTGCCACCAGCAGAGATCGGGCTAGCGGGACCTACGAGCAGTACTTC.

The chain employs TRBV12-3 or TRBV12-4 and TRBJ2-7; D gene ambiguous. Trimming shortened V by 3 bases and J by 6 bases, and 9 bases separated the two germline ends. The CDR3 sequence is 12 residues long. CDR3 loop: CASSLGLGEQYF. CDR3 DNA sequence: TGTGCCAGCAGTTTGGGCCTGGGCGAGCAGTACTTC.